This entry features one T cell receptor beta chain sequence. Antigen specificity is unknown. This entry is derived from a study of blood T cells in healthy people across ages. Overall study results and limits: In older individuals, TCR beta diversity per million T cells was lower, falling roughly linearly with age.

The extraction recovered at least 5.5 micrograms of total RNA per sample. PCR was performed a second time for 7 to 11 cycles using a sample-barcoded 5' primer and a J-beta primer mix. Sequencing recovered at least 3 million CDR3-containing paired-end reads from each sample. TCRdb reanalysed the 5' RACE reads using MiXCR and keeps one entry per CDR3 protein. This sample has about 1 million distinct CDR3 sequences, with 35% to 55% found just once. The sequence came from a woman in her sixties in good health. The sequenced material came from blood.

CDR3 DNA: TGTGCCACCAGTGATTCGCGGCGCGGGGCCCCCTTTGGGGAGCAGTACTTC. Translated, it gives CATSDSRRGAPFGEQYF. The chain combines TRBV24-1 with TRBJ2-4, with D possibly TRBD2 on 6 matching bases. Looked up from germline, CDR1 is KGHDR and CDR2 is SFDVKD. This CDR3 has 17 residues. V lost 2 bases, J lost 13 bases, and 26 bases lay in between.